These T cell receptor beta chains were read from a single sample in a study of shared clonotypes between healthy human individuals. The method was immunoSEQ multiplex PCR; TCRdb's version includes in-frame clones alone and lacks a portion of them. The sample contains hundreds of thousands of clones, roughly 96% of which appear only once. Material: naive CD8+ T cells sorted from blood. Every receptor here comes from a woman aged 25 to 39 in good health. The CDR3 runs from the conserved cysteine through the conserved F or W. Clone size is stated in some rows and not others, as once, few, many or a class when expanded.

>TRBV4-1|TRBJ2-7|few|15
CASSQVGGGDYEQYF
>TRBV11-2|TRBJ2-7|-|16
CASSLDGDSLTYEQYF
>TRBV19|TRBJ2-6|-|19
CASSLVPGHLSSGANVLTF
>TRBV5-4|TRBJ2-1|-|15
CASLRGGRAVNEQFF
>TRBV27|TRBJ2-3|-|15
CASSGGTAITDTQYF
>TRBV27|TRBJ2-1|-|15
CASSLTFAGKSEQFF
>TRBV28|TRBJ2-7|-|14
CASRARDGSYEQYF
>TRBV11-2|TRBJ1-1|-|13
CASSTGVSTEAFF
>TRBV4-1|TRBJ1-1|-|13
CASSHGMNTEAFF
>TRBV6-5|TRBJ1-5|once|14
CASSHRQGRQPQHF
>TRBV6-5|TRBJ2-7|-|12
CASSRQGFEQYF
>TRBV2|TRBJ1-4|-|14
CASSEIDGVEKLFF
>TRBV5-4|TRBJ1-2|-|14
CASSLQGASTGYTF
>TRBV6-5|TRBJ1-1|-|13
CASSYGPTTEAFF
>TRBV28|TRBJ1-1|-|12
CASSSIGFEAFF
>TRBV5-1|TRBJ2-1|-|18
CASSLALAGPSSYNEQFF
>TRBV5-1|TRBJ2-7|-|18
CASSPQDRAGRSIDEQYF
>TRBV7-7|TRBJ2-1|-|13
CASSSSGWNEQFF
>TRBV28|TRBJ1-1|-|12
CASSYGGTEAFF
>TRBV21-1|TRBJ1-5|once|19
CASSGGPGQGWASNQPQHF
>TRBV7-8|TRBJ2-7|-|13
CASSFDRAYEQYF
>TRBV9|TRBJ2-2|-|15
CASSDSGGYTGELFF
>TRBV10-2|TRBJ2-7|once|15
CASSESLAGTYEQYF
>TRBV29-1|TRBJ2-1|-|12
CSAGTGNPEQFF
>TRBV4-1|TRBJ2-1|-|16
CASSQPGQGMEDEQFF
>TRBV4-1|TRBJ2-7|-|17
CASSQDPRGGQLNEQYF
>TRBV28|TRBJ2-1|-|15
CASSLTSGGPNEQFF